The 29 T cell receptor beta chains below all came from one sample that was sequenced in a study of T cell clonality in common variable immunodeficiency. Repertoires were generated with immunoSEQ multiplex PCR, while TCRdb's copy carries only in-frame clones and drops some. Singletons are absent from the sample, which has tens of thousands of clones. The sample was peripheral blood mononuclear cells. Receptors originate from a person between 18 and 70 years old in good health.

This clone was seen ten or more times. The CDR3 goes on 3 residues after the read ends, and that part is filled in from the germline J gene. The rearrangement joins TRBV12-3 or TRBV12-4 to TRBJ1-1; 8 positions agree with TRBD1. V lost 6 bases and J lost 6; bases outside the gene matches: 3. The CDR3 totals 12 residues. The CDR3 bases that were read are TGTGCCAGCAGGGGACAGGTTTCTGAA. Protein: CASRGQVSE. The CDR3, in full, reads CASRGQVSEAFF.

This clone was seen repeatedly, ten times or more. The sequenced part of the CDR3 DNA is TGTGCCAGCAGTGAAACCCCGGCAGGGATCTATGGC. Its translation is CASSETPAGIYG. The full CDR3 sequence reads CASSETPAGIYGYTF. The chain has TRBV2 and TRBJ1-2, with D possibly being TRBD1 (5 bases). Sequencing ends 3 residues short of the CDR3 end; the germline J gene provides the rest. Germline V lookup: CDR1 SNHLY, CDR2 FYNNEI. This CDR3 spans 15 amino acids. V lost 2 bases and J lost 4, with 14 bases in between.

The CDR3 DNA, read in part, is TGTGCCAGCTCCGGGACAGGGGATTCACCC. This translates into CASSGTGDSP. The complete CDR3 protein is CASSGTGDSPLHF. J is TRBJ1-6 and V is TRBV19; 10 nucleotides line up with TRBD1. The read halts 3 residues ahead of the CDR3 end, with the missing end drawn from the germline J gene. CDR3 size: 13 residues. CDR1 and CDR2 from the germline V gene are LNHDA and SQIVND (reference sequence). The V and J ends lost 9 bases and 8 bases, in that order; junction bases with no gene match: 4.

This clone was seen many times. The read is 3 residues too short to cover the CDR3 end, so that end is filled in from the germline J gene. The genes are TRBV20-1 and TRBJ2-2; 11 nucleotides agree with TRBD2. This CDR3 is built from 14 residues. Germline V gives CDR1 DFQATT, CDR2 SNEGSKA (reference sequence). V was pared by 5 bases and J by 4 bases, with 3 bases of the junction left unmatched. The sequenced CDR3 bases are TGCAGTGCTGGGACTAGCGGTATCACCGGGGAG. It specifies CSAGTSGITGE. The whole CDR3 protein is CSAGTSGITGELFF.

This clone was counted ten times or more. With the read ending 3 residues before the CDR3 end, the germline J gene is used to fill in that end. This chain connects TRBV6-4 to TRBJ1-1; D gene uncertain. Per the germline V gene, CDR1 is MRHNA and CDR2 is SNTAGT. This CDR3 spans 15 amino acids. V was shortened by 6 bases and J by 0 bases, with 14 bases between the two germline ends. CDR3 residues: CASRANSGVNTEAFF. Incomplete CDR3 DNA: TGTGCCAGCAGAGCGAACAGCGGTGTGAACACTGAA.

This clone was counted ten times or more. The CDR3 extends 3 residues past the end of the read, so its final part is completed from the germline J gene. This chain links TRBV20-1 with TRBJ1-4; 7 bases are shared with TRBD1. Trimming at V came to 5 bases and at J to 6 bases, leaving 9 bases not matched to a gene. CDR3 length: 14 residues. Germline-derived CDR1 and CDR2 are DFQATT and SNEGSKA (reference sequence). The CDR3 reads CSAVKGAMDEKLFF. The covered CDR3 bases are TGCAGTGCTGTGAAGGGGGCCATGGATGAAAAA.

This clone was counted many times. The read ends 3 residues early relative to the CDR3; the germline J gene fills the gap. V gene TRBV10-3 combines with J gene TRBJ1-1; a weak D match, TRBD1 (6 bases). Trimming left V 8 bases short and J 1 base short, with 11 bases between. Germline CDR1 and CDR2: ENHRY and SYGVKD. This CDR3 contains 13 residues. The CDR3 bases that were read are TGTGCCATCGAGGGACAACGGAACACTGAA. Its protein is CAIEGQRNTE. The CDR3 reads in full as CAIEGQRNTEAFF.

This clone was picked up a small number of times. Read sequence stops 3 residues before the CDR3 end, and the germline J gene provides the missing end. The V gene is TRBV18, the J gene TRBJ2-3, with D uncertain. V lost 3 bases to trimming and J lost 0 bases, with 13 bases between them. The CDR3 is made up of 16 amino acids. Germline V CDR1 and CDR2: KGHSH, LQKENI. CDR3 amino acids: CASSPSQRGSTDTQYF. The CDR3 bases that were read are TGTGCCAGCTCACCCTCCCAGCGTGGGAGCACAGATACG.

This clone has at least ten counts. The CDR3 end falls 3 residues outside the read, so it is completed with the germline J gene. The chain couples TRBV30 to TRBJ2-1; a weak D match, TRBD2 (8 bases). The CDR3 loop spans 15 amino acids. CDR1 is GTSNPN, CDR2 SVGIG, per germline (reference sequence). V gave up 5 bases and J gave up 8 bases, with 22 bases separating them. This chain's CDR3 is CAWGTGTAGVDEQFF. Incomplete CDR3 DNA: TGTGCCTGGGGTACCGGGACAGCGGGAGTAGATGAG.

There are many counts of this clone. The read terminates 3 residues ahead of where the CDR3 ends, so the germline J gene completes it. This sequence joins TRBV30 and TRBJ2-1; TRBD2 agrees at 7 bases. In germline, CDR1 is GTSNPN, CDR2 SVGIG (reference sequence). This CDR3 has 14 residues. Trimming at V came to 2 bases and at J to 7 bases, leaving 8 bases not matched to a gene. The CDR3 region is CAWSSLRGGNEQFF. The part of the CDR3 DNA that was read is TGTGCCTGGAGTTCCCTACGGGGAGGGAATGAG.

This clone showed up many times. The read ends 3 residues before the CDR3 terminus; that terminus is restored from the germline J gene. This chain connects TRBV18 to TRBJ1-1; D is perhaps TRBD1 (5 bases). Trimming removed 1 base at V and 4 bases at J, with 13 bases between. The germline V gene has CDR1 KGHSH and CDR2 LQKENI. The length of the CDR3 is 15 residues. CDR3 DNA (partial): TGTGCCAGCTCACCACGGACAACAGTGGGCACTGAA. Protein: CASSPRTTVGTE. The entire CDR3 protein is CASSPRTTVGTEAFF.

This clone has a count of ten or more. Read data end 3 residues before the CDR3 end; the end is taken from the germline J gene. This chain uses TRBV20-1 with TRBJ1-1; 9 nucleotides line up with TRBD1. Germline V gene lookup returns CDR1 DFQATT and CDR2 SNEGSKA (reference sequence). This CDR3 has 16 amino acids. The sequenced part of the CDR3 DNA is TGCAGTGCTGTCGGGACAGGGTCGGGAAAAAAAACGAGG. This translates into CSAVGTGSGKKTR. The full CDR3 protein reads CSAVGTGSGKKTRAFF.

This clone has a handful of counts. The CDR3 end is not reached by the read, which stops 3 residues before it; the germline J gene fills it in. The chain combines TRBV2 with TRBJ1-1; D gene ambiguous. Trimming pared 6 bases from V and 5 bases from J, leaving 16 bases between. The CDR3 runs to 14 residues. Germline CDR1 is SNHLY and CDR2 is FYNNEI. CDR3 bases read: TGTGCCAGCAGGAACACAGAGGAGGGTACTGAA. Its translation: CASRNTEEGTE. The complete CDR3 reads CASRNTEEGTEAFF.

This clone was recorded at least ten times. The CDR3 goes on 3 residues after the read ends, and that part is filled in from the germline J gene. The chain recombines TRBV27 with TRBJ2-4, with D maybe TRBD2 (7 bases). The CDR3 covers 15 residues. The germline CDR1 and CDR2 sequences are MNHEY and SMNVEV (reference sequence). Deletions cut 5 bases from V and 2 bases from J, with 13 bases between. CDR3 protein: CASSGGAYTKNIQYF. The CDR3 bases that were read are TGTGCCAGCAGTGGGGGGGCTTATACCAAAAACATT.

This clone has a count of ten or more. The CDR3 end lies 3 residues beyond the end of the read and is filled in from the germline J gene. The chain uses TRBV2 and TRBJ2-5; 10 bases match TRBD2. The germline gives CDR1 SNHLY, CDR2 FYNNEI. The CDR3 totals 14 residues. The V gene end was trimmed by 7 bases and the J gene end by 4 bases; junction bases not matched to a gene: 6. CDR3 DNA (partial): TGTGCCAGCATGGAGCGGGGGGGCCGAGAGACC. This encodes CASMERGGRET. The complete CDR3 reads CASMERGGRETQYF. Variable domain in full (rest from reference TRBV2 and TRBJ2-5): EPEVTQTPSHQVTQMGQEVILRCVPISNHLYFYWYRQILGQKVEFLVSFYNNEISEKSEIFDDQFSVERPDGSNFTLKIRSTKLEDSAMYFCASMERGGRETQYFGPGTRLLVL.

In this sample, this clone turned up many times. The read ends 3 residues early relative to the CDR3; the germline J gene fills the gap. The chain employs TRBV5-1 and TRBJ2-5; D gene ambiguous. The CDR3 is 11 amino acids. Trimming took 1 base from V and 5 from J, leaving 3 bases between them. Germline CDR1 and CDR2: SGHRS and YFSETQ. The CDR3: CASSLQETQYF. The DNA read from the CDR3 is TGCGCCAGCAGCTTGCAGGAGACC. The full variable domain, in which reference TRBV5-1 and TRBJ2-5 provide the parts outside the CDR3, is KAGVTQTPRYLIKTRGQQVTLSCSPISGHRSVSWYQQTPGQGLQFLFEYFSETQRNKGNFPGRFSGRQFSNSRSEMNVSTLELGDSALYLCASSLQETQYFGPGTRLLVL.

This clone appeared many times. With the read ending 3 residues before the CDR3 end, the germline J gene is used to fill in that end. The gene calls are TRBV20-1 and TRBJ2-5; tentative D call: TRBD1 (5 bases). Trimming left V 0 bases short and J 1 base short, with 12 bases between. CDR1 is DFQATT, CDR2 SNEGSKA, per germline (reference sequence). The CDR3 extends over 15 amino acids. The covered CDR3 bases are TGCAGTGCTAGAGATCAGGGCGGACCCCAAGAGACC. This sequence encodes CSARDQGGPQET. The full CDR3 protein is CSARDQGGPQETQYF.

This clone was picked up many times. The read ends 3 residues before the CDR3 terminus; that terminus is restored from the germline J gene. The chain is built from TRBV10-3 and TRBJ2-7; D is possibly TRBD1 (7 bases). Trimming shortened V by 3 bases and J by 3 bases, and 18 bases separated the two germline ends. The CDR3 totals 16 residues. Germline values: CDR1 ENHRY, CDR2 SYGVKD. The sequenced CDR3 bases are TGTGCCATCAGTGAAAGGAGGGGGCCATTACTCTACGAG. Protein: CAISERRGPLLYE. The CDR3, in full, reads CAISERRGPLLYEQYF.

This clone showed up many times. Read data end 3 residues before the CDR3 end; the end is taken from the germline J gene. The chain carries TRBV7-9 and TRBJ1-2; D perhaps matches TRBD1 (6 bases). V dropped 6 bases and J dropped 4 bases, with 12 bases sitting between them. The length of the CDR3 is 13 residues. Per germline, CDR1 SEHNR and CDR2 FQNEAQ (reference sequence). CDR3 DNA, as far as it was read: TGTGCCAGCAGTCCGGGACACCTCTATGGC. Amino acid sequence: CASSPGHLYG. In full, the CDR3 is CASSPGHLYGYTF.

This clone turned up a few times. Germline and junction disagree at one end, which may indicate a read error. The observed sequence ends 3 residues before the CDR3 terminus, with the missing tail filled in from the germline J gene. V is TRBV7-7 and J is TRBJ2-3, with 10 positions matching TRBD1. CDR3 length equals 15 residues. Looked up from germline, CDR1 is SSHAT and CDR2 is FNYEAQ (reference sequence). Incomplete CDR3 DNA: TGTGCTAGCAGTTCCGGGACAGGGGCCCAAGAGACG. Protein sequence: CASSSGTGAQET. The entire CDR3 is CASSSGTGAQETQYF.

This clone was seen at least ten times. The read stops 3 residues short of the end of the CDR3; the missing end is completed from the germline J gene. The V and J genes are TRBV7-2 and TRBJ1-1, with D unclear. V lost 0 bases and J lost 4, with 12 bases in between. This CDR3 spans 15 amino acids. Looked up from germline, CDR1 is SGHTA and CDR2 is FQGNSA. CDR3 region: CASSLAGVPSTEAFF. The covered CDR3 bases are TGTGCCAGCAGCTTAGCCGGGGTTCCCAGCACTGAA.

This clone was counted ten times or more. From the germline J gene comes the end of the CDR3, since the read stops 3 residues before it. The chain has TRBV30 and TRBJ2-7; 8 bases align to TRBD1. Trimming took 5 bases from V and 6 from J; bases not matched to a gene: 6. Germline V CDR1 and CDR2: GTSNPN, SVGIG (reference sequence). CDR3 size: 12 residues. The sequenced part of the CDR3 DNA is TGTGCCTGGGACCCACAGGGGGGCGAG. Translating it yields CAWDPQGGE. Given in full, the CDR3 is CAWDPQGGEQYF.

This clone occurred many times. The read gets to within 3 residues of the CDR3 end, and the germline J gene fills in the rest. The chain is built from TRBV20-1 and TRBJ1-6; D gene uncertain. Germline loops: CDR1 DFQATT, CDR2 SNEGSKA (reference sequence). The CDR3 sequence is 13 residues long. Between the trimmed V and J ends, which lost 3 bases and 9 bases, there was a span of 12 bases. The CDR3 sequence: CSARSQNLSPLHF. The part of the CDR3 DNA that was read is TGCAGTGCTAGGTCACAGAACCTTTCACCC.

This clone has ten or more counts. The read ends 3 residues before the CDR3 terminus; that terminus is restored from the germline J gene. The chain has TRBV18 and TRBJ1-4; D perhaps matches TRBD1 (6 bases). Trimming cost V 1 base and J 3 bases, with 6 bases left between them. CDR1 and CDR2 (germline): KGHSH, LQKENI. CDR3 length: 14 amino acids. The CDR3 sequence: CASSPQGANEKLFF. The CDR3 bases that were read are TGTGCCAGCTCACCACAGGGGGCTAATGAAAAA. The variable domain in full, with the rest retrieved from reference TRBV18 and TRBJ1-4, is NAGVMQNPRHLVRRRGQEARLRCSPMKGHSHVYWYRQLPEEGLKFMVYLQKENIIDESGMPKERFSAEFPKEGPSILRIQQVVRGDSAAYFCASSPQGANEKLFFGSGTQLSVL.

This clone was detected many times. Read coverage stops 3 residues before the CDR3 terminus; the germline J gene supplies the remainder. The rearrangement uses TRBV18 and TRBJ1-5; D perhaps matches TRBD1 (6 bases). The CDR3 sequence is 15 residues long. The V end lost 3 bases, the J end lost 0 bases, and 9 bases lay between the germline ends. CDR1 and CDR2 from the germline V gene are KGHSH and LQKENI. The CDR3 sequence: CASSPVQGSNQPQHF. CDR3 DNA (partial): TGTGCCAGCTCACCGGTACAGGGTAGCAATCAGCCC. Based on the CDR3 plus reference TRBV18 and TRBJ1-5, the full variable domain is NAGVMQNPRHLVRRRGQEARLRCSPMKGHSHVYWYRQLPEEGLKFMVYLQKENIIDESGMPKERFSAEFPKEGPSILRIQQVVRGDSAAYFCASSPVQGSNQPQHFGDGTRLSIL.

The table lists this clone with many counts. From the germline J gene comes the end of the CDR3, since the read stops 3 residues before it. J is TRBJ1-5 and V is TRBV15; 10 nucleotides align to TRBD1. CDR1 and CDR2 from the germline V gene are LNHNV and YYDKDF (reference sequence). The CDR3 totals 16 residues. The ends lost 1 base at V and 6 bases at J; junction bases unmatched: 6. CDR3 loop: CATSRARRDRGQPQHF. Incomplete CDR3 DNA: TGTGCCACCAGCAGAGCCAGGAGGGACAGGGGTCAGCCC.

In this sample, this clone turned up many times. Coverage ceases 3 residues before the CDR3 finishes, and the germline J gene fills in the end. This chain connects TRBV20-1 to TRBJ1-6; 10 bases match TRBD1. This CDR3 has 15 amino acids. Losses at the gene ends were 0 bases for V and 8 bases for J; bases not matched to a gene: 4. Germline V CDR1 and CDR2: DFQATT, SNEGSKA (reference sequence). CDR3: CSARDPGQGYSPLHF. The sequenced part of the CDR3 DNA is TGCAGTGCTAGAGATCCGGGACAGGGGTATTCACCC.

This clone was seen many times. The sequence runs out 3 residues before the end of the CDR3; the remainder is reconstructed from the germline J gene. This chain joins TRBV20-1 and TRBJ2-3; 10 nucleotides line up with TRBD2. J lost 2 bases, V lost 3 bases, and 5 bases had no gene match. The CDR3 is made up of 15 amino acids. The germline CDR1 and CDR2 sequences are DFQATT and SNEGSKA (reference sequence). The sequenced part of the CDR3 DNA is TGCAGTGCTAGTTCCAGCGGGAGGGCCACAGATACG. Translated: CSASSSGRATDT. The full CDR3 sequence reads CSASSSGRATDTQYF.

The sequenced CDR3 bases are TGTGCCAGCAGGGACAGGGAGAATTCACCC. This translates into CASRDRENSP. The full CDR3 is CASRDRENSPLHF. This chain links TRBV2 with TRBJ1-6, with TRBD1 identical over 8 bases. The read terminates 3 residues before the CDR3 end, so the remaining end is supplied by the germline J gene. V lost 6 bases to trimming and J lost 7 bases; unmatched junction nucleotides: 2. CDR3 length: 13 amino acids. Germline CDR1 and CDR2: SNHLY and FYNNEI.